Included here is one T cell receptor (beta chain) sequence, with context. Methods used by the authors: How many nucleated cells were present was estimated from reference gene primer amplification. The method was immunoSEQ multiplex PCR; TCRdb's version includes in-frame clones alone and lacks a portion of them. D and trimming come from the DNA, and the V and J calls and clone size come from that table. The repertoire includes 540,000 or so clones, 85% to 90% of them detected once, and 7.8% sits in the top ten. These data are taken from a study of blood T cell repertoires in COVID-19. The ends were cut back, 0 bases at V and 8 bases at J, with 11 bases in the middle. Germline CDR1 is SGDLS and CDR2 is YYNGEE. This CDR3 region has 13 residues.

V usage is TRBV9 and J usage is TRBJ1-1; no definite D call. The source of this sequence is a woman between 45 and 65 years old with COVID-19, enrolled during active disease. The sequenced sample was peripheral blood. The chain's CDR3 is CASSVEPGEEAFF. CDR3 DNA sequence: TGTGCCAGCAGCGTAGAACCCGGTGAAGAAGCTTTCTTT.